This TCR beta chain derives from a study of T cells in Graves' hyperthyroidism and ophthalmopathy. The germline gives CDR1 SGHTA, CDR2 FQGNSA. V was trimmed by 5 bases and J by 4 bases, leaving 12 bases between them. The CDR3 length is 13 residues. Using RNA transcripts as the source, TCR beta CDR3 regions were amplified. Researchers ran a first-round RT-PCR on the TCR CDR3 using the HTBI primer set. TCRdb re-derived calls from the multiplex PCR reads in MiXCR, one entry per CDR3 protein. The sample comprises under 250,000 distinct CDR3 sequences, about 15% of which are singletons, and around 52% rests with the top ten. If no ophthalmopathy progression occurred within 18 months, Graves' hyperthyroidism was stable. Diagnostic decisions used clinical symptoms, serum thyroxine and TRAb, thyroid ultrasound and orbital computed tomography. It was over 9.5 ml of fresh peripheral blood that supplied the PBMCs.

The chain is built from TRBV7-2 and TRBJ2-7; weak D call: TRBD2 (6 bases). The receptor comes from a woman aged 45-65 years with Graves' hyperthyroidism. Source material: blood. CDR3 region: CASSRLGHYEQYF. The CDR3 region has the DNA TGTGCCAGCAGCCGACTAGGGCATTACGAGCAGTACTTC.